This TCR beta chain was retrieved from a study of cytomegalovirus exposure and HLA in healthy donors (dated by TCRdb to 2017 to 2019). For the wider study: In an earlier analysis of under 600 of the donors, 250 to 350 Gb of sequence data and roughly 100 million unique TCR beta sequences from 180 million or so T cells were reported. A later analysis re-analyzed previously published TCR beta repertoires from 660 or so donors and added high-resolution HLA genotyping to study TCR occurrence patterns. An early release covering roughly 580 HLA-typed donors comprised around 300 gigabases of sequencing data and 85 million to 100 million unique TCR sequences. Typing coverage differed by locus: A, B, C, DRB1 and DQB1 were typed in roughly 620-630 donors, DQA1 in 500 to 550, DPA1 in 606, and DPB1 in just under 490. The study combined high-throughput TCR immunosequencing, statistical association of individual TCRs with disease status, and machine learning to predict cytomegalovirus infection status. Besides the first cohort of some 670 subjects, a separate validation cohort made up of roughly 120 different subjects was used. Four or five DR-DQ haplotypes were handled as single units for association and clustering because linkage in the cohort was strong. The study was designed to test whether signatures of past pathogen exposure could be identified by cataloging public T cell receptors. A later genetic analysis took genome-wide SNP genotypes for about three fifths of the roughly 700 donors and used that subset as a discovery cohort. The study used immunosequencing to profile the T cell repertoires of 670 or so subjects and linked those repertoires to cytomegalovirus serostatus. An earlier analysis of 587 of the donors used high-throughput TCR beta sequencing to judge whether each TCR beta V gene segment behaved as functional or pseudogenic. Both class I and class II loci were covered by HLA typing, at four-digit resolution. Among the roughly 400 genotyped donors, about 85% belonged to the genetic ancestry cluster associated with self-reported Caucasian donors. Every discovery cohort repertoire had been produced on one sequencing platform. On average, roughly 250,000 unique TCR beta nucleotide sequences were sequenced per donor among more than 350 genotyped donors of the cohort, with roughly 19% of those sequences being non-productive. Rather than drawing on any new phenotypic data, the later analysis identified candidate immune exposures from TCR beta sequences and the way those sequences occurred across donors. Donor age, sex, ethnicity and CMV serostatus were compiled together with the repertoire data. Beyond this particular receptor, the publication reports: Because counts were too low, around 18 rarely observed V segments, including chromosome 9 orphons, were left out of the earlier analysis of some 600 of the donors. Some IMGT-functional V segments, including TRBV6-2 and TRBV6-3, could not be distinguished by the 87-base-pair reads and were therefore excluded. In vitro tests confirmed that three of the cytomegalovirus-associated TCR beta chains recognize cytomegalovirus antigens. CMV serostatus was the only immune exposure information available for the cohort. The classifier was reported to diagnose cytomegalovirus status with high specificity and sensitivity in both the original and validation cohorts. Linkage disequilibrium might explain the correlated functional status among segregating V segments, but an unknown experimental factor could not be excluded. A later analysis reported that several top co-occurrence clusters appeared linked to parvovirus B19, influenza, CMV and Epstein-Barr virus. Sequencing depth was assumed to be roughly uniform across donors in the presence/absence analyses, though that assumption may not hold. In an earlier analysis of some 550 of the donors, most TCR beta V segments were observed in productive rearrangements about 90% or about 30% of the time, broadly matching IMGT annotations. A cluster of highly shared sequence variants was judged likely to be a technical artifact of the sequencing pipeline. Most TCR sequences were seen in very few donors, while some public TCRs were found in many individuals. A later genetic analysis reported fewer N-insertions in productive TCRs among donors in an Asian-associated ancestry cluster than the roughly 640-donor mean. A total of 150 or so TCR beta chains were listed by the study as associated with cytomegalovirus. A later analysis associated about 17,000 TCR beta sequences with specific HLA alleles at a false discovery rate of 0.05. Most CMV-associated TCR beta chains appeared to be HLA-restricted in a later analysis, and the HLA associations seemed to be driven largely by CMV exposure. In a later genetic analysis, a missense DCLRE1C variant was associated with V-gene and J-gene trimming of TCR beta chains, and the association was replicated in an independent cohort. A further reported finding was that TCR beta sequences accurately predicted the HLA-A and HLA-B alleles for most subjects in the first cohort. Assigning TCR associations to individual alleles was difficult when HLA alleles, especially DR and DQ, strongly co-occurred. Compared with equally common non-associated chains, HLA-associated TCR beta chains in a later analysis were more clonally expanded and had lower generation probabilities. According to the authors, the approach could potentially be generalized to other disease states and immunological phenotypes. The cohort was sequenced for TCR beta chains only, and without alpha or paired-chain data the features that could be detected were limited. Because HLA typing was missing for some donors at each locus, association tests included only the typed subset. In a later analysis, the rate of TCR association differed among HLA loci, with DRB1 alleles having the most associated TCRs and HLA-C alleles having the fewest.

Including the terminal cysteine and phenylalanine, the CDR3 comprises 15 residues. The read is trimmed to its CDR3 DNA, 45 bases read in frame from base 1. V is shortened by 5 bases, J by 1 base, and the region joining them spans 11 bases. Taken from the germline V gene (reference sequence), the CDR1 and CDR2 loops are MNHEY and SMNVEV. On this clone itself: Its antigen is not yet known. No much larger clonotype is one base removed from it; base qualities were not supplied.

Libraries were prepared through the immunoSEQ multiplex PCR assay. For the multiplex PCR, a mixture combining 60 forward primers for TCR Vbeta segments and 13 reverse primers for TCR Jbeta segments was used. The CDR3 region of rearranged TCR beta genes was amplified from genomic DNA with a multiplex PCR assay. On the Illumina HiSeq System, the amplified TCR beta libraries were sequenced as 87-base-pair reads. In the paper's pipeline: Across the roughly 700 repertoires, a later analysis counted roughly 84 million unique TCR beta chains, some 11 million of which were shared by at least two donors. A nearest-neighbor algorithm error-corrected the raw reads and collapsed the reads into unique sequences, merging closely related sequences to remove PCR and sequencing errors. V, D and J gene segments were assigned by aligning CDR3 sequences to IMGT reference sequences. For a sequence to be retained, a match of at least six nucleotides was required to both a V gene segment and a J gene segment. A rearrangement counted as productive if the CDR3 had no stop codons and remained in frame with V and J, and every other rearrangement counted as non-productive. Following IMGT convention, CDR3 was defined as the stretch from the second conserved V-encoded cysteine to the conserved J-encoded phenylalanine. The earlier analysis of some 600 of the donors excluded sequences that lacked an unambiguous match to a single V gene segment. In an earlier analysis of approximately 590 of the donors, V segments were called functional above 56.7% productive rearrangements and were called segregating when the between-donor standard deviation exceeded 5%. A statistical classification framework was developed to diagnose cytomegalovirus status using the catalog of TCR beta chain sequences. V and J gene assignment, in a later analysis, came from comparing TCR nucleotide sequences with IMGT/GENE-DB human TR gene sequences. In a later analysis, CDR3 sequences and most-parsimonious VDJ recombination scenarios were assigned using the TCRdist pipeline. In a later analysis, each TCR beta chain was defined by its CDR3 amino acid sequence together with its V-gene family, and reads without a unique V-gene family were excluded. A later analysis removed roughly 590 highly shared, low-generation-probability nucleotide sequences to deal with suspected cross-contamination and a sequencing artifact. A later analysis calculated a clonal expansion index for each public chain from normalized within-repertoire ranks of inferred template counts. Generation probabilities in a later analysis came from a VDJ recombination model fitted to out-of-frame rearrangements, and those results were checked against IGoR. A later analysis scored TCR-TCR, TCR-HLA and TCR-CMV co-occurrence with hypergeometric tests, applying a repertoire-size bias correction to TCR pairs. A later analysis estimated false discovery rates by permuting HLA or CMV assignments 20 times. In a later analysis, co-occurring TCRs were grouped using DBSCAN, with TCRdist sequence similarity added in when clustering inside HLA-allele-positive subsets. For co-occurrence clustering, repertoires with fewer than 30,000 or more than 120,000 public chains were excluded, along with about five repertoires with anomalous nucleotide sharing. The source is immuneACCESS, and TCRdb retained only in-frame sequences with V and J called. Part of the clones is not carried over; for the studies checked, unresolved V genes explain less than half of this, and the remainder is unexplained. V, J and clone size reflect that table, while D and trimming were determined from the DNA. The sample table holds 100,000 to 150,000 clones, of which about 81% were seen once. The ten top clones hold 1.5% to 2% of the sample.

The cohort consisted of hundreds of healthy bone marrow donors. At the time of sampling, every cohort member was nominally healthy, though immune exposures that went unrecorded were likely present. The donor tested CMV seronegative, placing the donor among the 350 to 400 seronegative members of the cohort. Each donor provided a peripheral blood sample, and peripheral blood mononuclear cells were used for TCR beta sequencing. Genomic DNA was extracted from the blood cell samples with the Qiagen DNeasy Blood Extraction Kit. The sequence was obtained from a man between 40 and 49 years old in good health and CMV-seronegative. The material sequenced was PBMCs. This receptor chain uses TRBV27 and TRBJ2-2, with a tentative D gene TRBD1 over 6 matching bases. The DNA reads TGTGCCAGCAGTCGTAAGACAGGGAACACCGGGGAGCTGTTTTTT. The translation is CASSRKTGNTGELFF.